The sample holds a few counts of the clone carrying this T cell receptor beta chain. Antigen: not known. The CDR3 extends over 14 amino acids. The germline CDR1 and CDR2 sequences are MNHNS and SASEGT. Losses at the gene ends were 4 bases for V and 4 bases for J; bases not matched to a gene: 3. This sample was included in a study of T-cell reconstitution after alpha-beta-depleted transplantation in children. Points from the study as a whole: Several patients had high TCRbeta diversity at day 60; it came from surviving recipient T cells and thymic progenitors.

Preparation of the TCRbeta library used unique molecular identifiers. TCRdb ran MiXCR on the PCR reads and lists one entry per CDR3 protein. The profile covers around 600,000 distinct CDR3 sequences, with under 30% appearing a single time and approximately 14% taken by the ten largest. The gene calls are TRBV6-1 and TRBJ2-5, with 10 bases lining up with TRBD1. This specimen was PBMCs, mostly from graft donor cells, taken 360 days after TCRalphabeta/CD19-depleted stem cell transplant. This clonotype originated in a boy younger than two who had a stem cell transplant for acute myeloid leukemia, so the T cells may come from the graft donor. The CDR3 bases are TGTGCCAGCAGTGCGACAGGGGGCAGAGAGACCCAGTACTTC. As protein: CASSATGGRETQYF.